This is a list of T cell receptor beta chains from one sample in a study of cytomegalovirus exposure and HLA in healthy donors. Sequencing was performed with immunoSEQ multiplex PCR; in TCRdb, only in-frame clones are kept and a portion is missing. The table includes hundreds of thousands of clones, roughly 88% detected once. Material: PBMCs. The receptor set was obtained from a woman aged 18-30 years in good health and CMV-seronegative. CDR3s include the opening cysteine and the closing phenylalanine or tryptophan. The order of the fields is CDR3 length, clone size, J gene, V gene, D gene, CDR3 DNA, CDR3 protein. A D gene is named only where the DNA matches it firmly. Rows give clone size only sometimes, using once, few, many, or a class for an expanded clone.

17 | - | TRBJ2-7 | TRBV2 | - | TGTGCCAGCAGTGCAACACCGGCAACAGGGTGGTCCGACGAGCAGTACTTC | CASSATPATGWSDEQYF
13 | - | TRBJ1-2 | TRBV19 | - | TGTGCCAGTTGGAGTAACGCGGTCTATGGCTACACCTTC | CASWSNAVYGYTF
21 | - | TRBJ2-2 | TRBV19 | - | TGTGCCAGTAGAGTATTGGGGACCAGGGGACCTCGGATACCGAACACCGGGGAGCTGTTTTTT | CASRVLGTRGPRIPNTGELFF
12 | - | TRBJ2-1 | TRBV27 | - | TGTGCCAGAAAGGGACTTTACAATGAGCAGTTCTTC | CARKGLYNEQFF
15 | - | TRBJ1-3 | TRBV6-6 | - | TGTGCCAGCAGTTACGGCAGTACCTCTGGAAACACCATATATTTT | CASSYGSTSGNTIYF
16 | once | TRBJ2-1 | TRBV9 | - | TGTGCCAGCAGCGTAGGGCAAGCGGTTCTCTACAATGAGCAGTTCTTC | CASSVGQAVLYNEQFF
15 | - | TRBJ1-4 | TRBV6-5 | TRBD1 | TGTGCCAGCAGTTACGGGACAGGGGGGAATGAAAAACTGTTTTTT | CASSYGTGGNEKLFF
15 | once | TRBJ2-1 | TRBV7-9 | TRBD2 | TGTGCCAGCAGAACTAGCGGGAGTAAGAGTTCTGAGCAGTTCTTC | CASRTSGSKSSEQFF
15 | once | TRBJ1-3 | TRBV6-1 | - | TGTGCCAGCAGTGAAGCGGCCACAACTGGAAACACCATATATTTT | CASSEAATTGNTIYF
15 | - | TRBJ2-1 | TRBV5-4 | TRBD1 | TGTGCCAGCAGCACTTATCAGGGGGCTGTGGATGAGCAGTTCTTC | CASSTYQGAVDEQFF
14 | - | TRBJ1-2 | TRBV2 | - | TGTGCCAGCAGTGTTGAGTACAGGCACTATGGCTACACCTTC | CASSVEYRHYGYTF
11 | - | TRBJ1-1 | TRBV5-8 | - | TGTGCCACCCTAGGCGGGGCCGCCGCTTTCTTT | CATLGGAAAFF
18 | - | TRBJ1-2 | TRBV7-9 | TRBD1 | TGTGCCAGCATGCCACATGGGACAGGGGGCGCGTATAACTATGGCTACACCTTC | CASMPHGTGGAYNYGYTF